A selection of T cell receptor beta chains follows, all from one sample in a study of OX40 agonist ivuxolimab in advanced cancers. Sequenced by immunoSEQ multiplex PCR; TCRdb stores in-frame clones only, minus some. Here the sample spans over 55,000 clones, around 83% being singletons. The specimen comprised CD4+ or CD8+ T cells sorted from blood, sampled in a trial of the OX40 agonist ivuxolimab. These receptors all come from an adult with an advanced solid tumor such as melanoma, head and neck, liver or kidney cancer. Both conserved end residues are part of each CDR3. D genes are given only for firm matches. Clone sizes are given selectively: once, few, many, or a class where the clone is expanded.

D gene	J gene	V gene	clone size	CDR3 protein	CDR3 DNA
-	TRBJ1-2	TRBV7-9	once	CASSLEEGFGYTF	TGTGCCAGCAGCTTAGAGGAGGGGTTTGGCTACACCTTC
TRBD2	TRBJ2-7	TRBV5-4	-	CASSPPGTSSSYEQYF	TGTGCCAGCAGCCCCCCCGGGACTAGCTCGTCCTACGAGCAGTACTTC
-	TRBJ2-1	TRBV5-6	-	CASTRGIYEQFF	TGTGCCAGCACTCGCGGGATCTATGAGCAGTTCTTC
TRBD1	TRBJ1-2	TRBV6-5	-	CASNRQGANSGYTF	TGTGCCAGCAATCGACAGGGTGCAAACTCTGGCTACACCTTC
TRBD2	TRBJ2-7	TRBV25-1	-	CASRPASTSGGPRF	TGTGCCAGCAGACCCGCTTCGACTAGCGGAGGCCCCAGATTC
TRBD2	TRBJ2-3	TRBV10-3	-	CAISSGRSTDTQYF	TGTGCCATCAGTAGCGGGAGGAGCACAGATACGCAGTATTTT
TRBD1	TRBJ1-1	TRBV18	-	CASSEGQGANTEAFF	TGTGCCAGCTCCGAAGGACAGGGGGCGAACACTGAAGCTTTCTTT
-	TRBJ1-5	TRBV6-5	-	CASSFVGDNQPQHF	TGTGCCAGCAGTTTTGTGGGGGACAATCAGCCCCAGCATTTT
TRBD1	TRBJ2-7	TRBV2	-	CASSRSRTGEYF	TGTGCCAGCAGTCGTTCCCGGACAGGGGAGTACTTC
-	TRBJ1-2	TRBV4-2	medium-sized	CASSPQQVEGYTF	TGTGCCAGCAGCCCCCAACAGGTGGAGGGCTACACCTTC
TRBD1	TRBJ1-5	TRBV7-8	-	CASSLGGGRNNQPQHF	TGTGCCAGCAGCTTAGGAGGGGGCCGAAATAATCAGCCCCAGCATTTT
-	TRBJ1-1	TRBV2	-	CASRRTANTEAFF	TGTGCCAGCAGGCGGACAGCCAACACTGAAGCTTTCTTT
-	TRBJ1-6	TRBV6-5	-	CASRPTGGSNSPLHF	TGTGCCAGCAGACCCACCGGGGGGTCTAATTCACCCCTCCACTTT
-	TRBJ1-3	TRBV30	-	CAWSVSGGSGNTIYF	TGTGCCTGGAGTGTTAGCGGAGGGTCTGGAAACACCATATATTTT
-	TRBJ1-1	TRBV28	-	CASTRINTEAFF	TGTGCCAGCACAAGGATAAACACTGAAGCTTTCTTT
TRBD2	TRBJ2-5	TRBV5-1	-	CASSVGLAGLETQYF	TGCGCCAGCAGCGTGGGACTAGCGGGGTTAGAGACCCAGTACTTC
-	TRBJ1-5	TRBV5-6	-	CASTEWGKINQPQHF	TGTGCCAGCACCGAGTGGGGGAAAATCAATCAGCCCCAGCATTTT
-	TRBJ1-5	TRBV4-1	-	CASSQVDSIPDQPQHF	TGCGCCAGCAGCCAAGTTGACAGCATCCCGGATCAGCCCCAGCATTTT
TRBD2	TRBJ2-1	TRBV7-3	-	CASSLSAGGLGGQFF	TGTGCCAGCAGCTTATCAGCGGGGGGCCTGGGTGGGCAGTTCTTC
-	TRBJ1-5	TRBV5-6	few	CASSFYGVDQPQHF	TGTGCCAGCAGCTTTTACGGGGTGGATCAGCCCCAGCATTTT
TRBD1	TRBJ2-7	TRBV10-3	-	CAIRDDRGSDEQYF	TGTGCCATCAGGGACGACAGGGGAAGCGACGAGCAGTACTTC
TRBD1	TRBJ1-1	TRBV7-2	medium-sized	CASSLAVTGEAFF	TGTGCCAGCAGCTTAGCTGTGACAGGGGAAGCTTTCTTT
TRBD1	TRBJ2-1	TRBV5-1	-	CASSGDDRGQDEQFF	TGCGCCAGCAGCGGCGACGACAGGGGGCAGGATGAGCAGTTCTTC
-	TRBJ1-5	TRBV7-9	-	CASSLVLGTDNHQPQHF	TGTGCCAGCAGCTTAGTGTTGGGTACGGACAATCATCAGCCCCAGCATTTT
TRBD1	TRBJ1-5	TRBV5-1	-	CASSLGGAGGVMPQHF	TGCGCCAGCAGCTTAGGCGGTGCAGGGGGCGTGATGCCCCAGCATTTT
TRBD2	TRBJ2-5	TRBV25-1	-	CASSEFGGGAKQTQYF	TGTGCCAGCAGTGAATTTGGCGGGGGGGCCAAGCAGACCCAGTACTTC
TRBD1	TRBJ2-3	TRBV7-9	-	CASSPSQGDTQYF	TGTGCCAGCAGCCCGTCCCAGGGGGACACGCAGTATTTT
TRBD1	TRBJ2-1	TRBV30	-	CAWIQGASQFF	TGTGCCTGGATACAGGGGGCCTCTCAGTTCTTC
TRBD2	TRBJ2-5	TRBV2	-	CASSDERGEETQYF	TGTGCCAGCAGTGACGAACGGGGGGAAGAGACCCAGTACTTC
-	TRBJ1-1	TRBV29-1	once	CSVMAGWGMNTEAFF	TGCAGCGTTATGGCAGGGTGGGGGATGAACACTGAAGCTTTCTTT
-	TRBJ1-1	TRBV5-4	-	CASSLPGYTEAFF	TGTGCCAGCAGCTTGCCAGGATACACTGAAGCTTTCTTT
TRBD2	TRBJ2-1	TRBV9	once	CASSDRGGLGNEQFF	TGTGCCAGCAGCGACCGGGGGGGGCTAGGCAATGAGCAGTTCTTC
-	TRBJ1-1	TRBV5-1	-	CASSLDRAATEAFF	TGCGCCAGCAGCTTGGACAGGGCGGCCACTGAAGCTTTCTTT
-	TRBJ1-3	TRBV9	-	CASSVTGNPGNTIYF	TGTGCCAGCAGCGTTACCGGAAATCCTGGAAACACCATATATTTT
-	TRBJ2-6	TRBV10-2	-	CASSASAANVLTF	TGCGCCAGCAGTGCTAGCGCGGCCAACGTCCTGACTTTC
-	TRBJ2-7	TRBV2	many	CASSVGGGLYEQYF	TGTGCCAGCAGTGTCGGAGGGGGTCTGTACGAGCAGTACTTC
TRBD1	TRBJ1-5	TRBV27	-	CASSSDRYQPQHF	TGTGCCAGCAGCTCGGACAGGTACCAGCCCCAGCATTTT
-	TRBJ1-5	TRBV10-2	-	CASSERRPGGQPQHF	TGCGCCAGCAGTGAGAGGCGCCCGGGAGGTCAGCCCCAGCATTTT
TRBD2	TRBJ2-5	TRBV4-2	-	CASSPRGGAFGGETQYF	TGTGCCAGCAGCCCTCGCGGGGGGGCCTTCGGAGGAGAGACCCAGTACTTC
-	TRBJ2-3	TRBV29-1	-	CSIRPADTQYF	TGCAGCATCCGGCCCGCAGATACGCAGTATTTT
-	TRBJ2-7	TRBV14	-	CASSQIQGPGEQYF	TGTGCCAGCAGCCAGATACAGGGCCCTGGGGAGCAGTACTTC
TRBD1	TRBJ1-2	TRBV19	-	CASSINRGFASGYTF	TGTGCCAGTAGTATAAACAGGGGTTTTGCGAGTGGCTACACCTTC
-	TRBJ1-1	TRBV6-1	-	CASVVRPNTEAFF	TGTGCCAGCGTGGTTAGGCCGAACACTGAAGCTTTCTTT
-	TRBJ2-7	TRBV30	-	CAWSVQGLSTPSF	TGTGCCTGGAGTGTACAAGGTCTATCGACTCCTTCCTTC
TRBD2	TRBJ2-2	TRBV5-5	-	CASSLRTSGGNTGELFF	TGTGCCAGCAGCTTGAGGACTAGCGGGGGGAACACCGGGGAGCTGTTTTTT
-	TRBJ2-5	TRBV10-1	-	CASSESGDQETQYF	TGCGCCAGCAGTGAGTCGGGGGACCAAGAGACCCAGTACTTC
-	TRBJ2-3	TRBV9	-	CASTDGRGAGTDTQYF	TGTGCCAGCACCGACGGGCGTGGGGCCGGCACAGATACGCAGTATTTT
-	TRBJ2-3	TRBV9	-	CASSKGASGADTQYF	TGTGCCAGCAGCAAGGGAGCCTCCGGAGCAGATACGCAGTATTTT
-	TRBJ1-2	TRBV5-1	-	CASSLRGNYGYTF	TGCGCCAGCAGCTTGAGGGGAAACTATGGCTACACCTTC
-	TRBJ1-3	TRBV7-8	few	CASSSTDFGNTIYF	TGTGCCAGCAGCTCGACTGACTTTGGAAACACCATATATTTT
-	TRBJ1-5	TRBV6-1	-	CASSVATRSNQPQHF	TGTGCCAGCAGTGTGGCGACCAGGAGCAATCAGCCCCAGCATTTT
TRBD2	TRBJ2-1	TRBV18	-	CASSYIAGGISNEQFF	TGTGCCAGCTCATATATAGCGGGAGGGATCTCCAATGAGCAGTTCTTC
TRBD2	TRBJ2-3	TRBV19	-	CATSGLAVPDTQYF	TGTGCCACCTCGGGACTAGCGGTCCCAGATACGCAGTATTTT
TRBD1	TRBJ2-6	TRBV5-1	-	CASSPLQGAHLSGANVLTF	TGCGCCAGCAGCCCTCTTCAGGGGGCCCACCTCTCTGGGGCCAACGTCCTGACTTTC
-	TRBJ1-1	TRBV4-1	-	CASSQGVWDTTEAFF	TGCGCCAGCAGCCAAGGCGTTTGGGACACCACTGAAGCTTTCTTT
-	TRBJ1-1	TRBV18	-	CASSPSGALEAFF	TGTGCCAGCTCACCATCAGGGGCGCTTGAAGCTTTCTTT
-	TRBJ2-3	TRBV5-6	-	CASSFWELRDTQYF	TGTGCCAGCAGCTTTTGGGAGCTAAGAGATACGCAGTATTTT
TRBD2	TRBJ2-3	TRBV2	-	CASSVERGGRDTQYF	TGTGCCAGCAGTGTGGAGCGGGGGGGCCGGGATACGCAGTATTTT
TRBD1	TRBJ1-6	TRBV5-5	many	CASSHGQGNNSPLHF	TGTGCCAGCAGCCACGGACAGGGTAATAATTCACCCCTCCACTTT
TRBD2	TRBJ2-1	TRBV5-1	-	CASSGGLAEQFF	TGCGCCAGCAGCGGGGGACTAGCGGAGCAGTTCTTC